These T cell receptor beta chains were read from a single sample in a study of T cell responses to AZD1222 COVID-19 vaccine. TCRdb's copy holds only in-frame clones and misses some; the assay was immunoSEQ multiplex PCR. Among about 130,000 clones listed, 80% to 95% were seen once. Source: peripheral blood, taken 28 days after the second AZD1222 dose. The receptors stem from an adult who received the AZD1222 COVID-19 vaccine. Both conserved end residues are part of each CDR3. Each record gives: V gene, D gene, clone size, J gene, CDR3 protein, CDR3 DNA. D genes are given only for firm matches. Size tells how often a clone was seen (once, few, many) or the class of an expanded clone, and some rows leave it out.

TRBV29-1	TRBD1	-	TRBJ1-5	CSIQGGGGQPQHF	TGCAGCATCCAGGGGGGAGGTGGTCAGCCCCAGCATTTT
TRBV7-2	-	-	TRBJ1-5	CASSPRGNQPQHF	TGTGCCAGCAGCCCCCGGGGCAATCAGCCCCAGCATTTT
TRBV14	TRBD1	-	TRBJ2-4	CASSKGQGLRF	TGTGCCAGCAGCAAGGGACAGGGTCTAAGATTC
TRBV19	-	-	TRBJ2-1	CASSIGGSRTNEQFF	TGTGCCAGTAGTATAGGTGGGAGCCGTACGAATGAGCAGTTCTTC
TRBV7-4	-	-	TRBJ1-3	CASSNRDTEPGNTIYF	TGTGCCAGCAGCAACCGGGACACTGAACCTGGAAACACCATATATTTT
TRBV19	-	-	TRBJ1-3	CASSTPRTVEGNTIYF	TGTGCCAGTAGTACCCCCCGGACAGTCGAGGGAAACACCATATATTTT
TRBV6-5	-	-	TRBJ2-4	CASSPFPAGRKYF	TGTGCCAGCAGCCCATTCCCGGCGGGGAGGAAGTACTTC
TRBV11-1	TRBD1	-	TRBJ1-4	CASSPRDRGTNEKLFF	TGTGCCAGCAGCCCGCGAGACAGGGGAACTAATGAAAAACTGTTTTTT
TRBV28	-	-	TRBJ2-7	CASSFPPGAEQYF	TGTGCCAGCAGTTTCCCTCCGGGGGCCGAGCAGTACTTC
TRBV28	TRBD2	-	TRBJ2-1	CASRAGGADLEQFF	TGTGCCAGCAGGGCGGGGGGCGCGGATTTGGAGCAGTTCTTC
TRBV21-1	-	-	TRBJ1-1	CASRVVGDNTEAFF	TGTGCCAGCAGGGTCGTAGGGGACAACACTGAAGCTTTCTTT
TRBV19	-	few	TRBJ1-3	CASSIGPSSGNTIYF	TGTGCCAGTAGTATTGGGCCTTCATCTGGAAACACCATATATTTT
TRBV27	TRBD2	-	TRBJ2-7	CASSLSLGLAGNPYEQYF	TGTGCCAGCAGTTTATCGCTGGGACTAGCGGGTAACCCCTACGAGCAGTACTTC
TRBV3-1/TRBV3-2	-	-	TRBJ1-4	CASSQDWGGWSEKLFF	TGTGCCAGCAGCCAAGATTGGGGGGGCTGGAGTGAAAAACTGTTTTTT
TRBV7-2	-	-	TRBJ2-1	CASSPVGGPNEQFF	TGTGCCAGCAGCCCCGTTGGGGGGCCCAATGAGCAGTTCTTC
TRBV5-1	-	-	TRBJ2-3	CASSHEGRTDTQYF	TGCGCCAGCAGTCATGAAGGGCGCACAGATACGCAGTATTTT
TRBV7-2	TRBD1	-	TRBJ2-7	CASSYRDSYEQYF	TGTGCCAGCAGCTACCGGGACAGCTACGAGCAGTACTTC
TRBV3-1/TRBV3-2	-	-	TRBJ1-1	CASSQVPGTEAFF	TGTGCCAGCAGCCAAGTCCCAGGGACTGAAGCTTTCTTT
TRBV6-6	-	-	TRBJ2-7	CASSPGGDEQYF	TGTGCCAGCAGCCCCGGAGGGGACGAGCAGTACTTC
TRBV12-3/TRBV12-4	-	-	TRBJ1-2	CASSLRDLYGYTF	TGTGCCAGCAGTTTACGTGACCTTTATGGCTACACCTTC
TRBV7-8	TRBD2	-	TRBJ2-2	CASSRRMGLAGKRHTGELFF	TGTGCCAGCAGCCGAAGAATGGGACTAGCGGGTAAACGTCACACCGGGGAGCTGTTTTTT
TRBV19	-	once	TRBJ1-2	CASRTDAYGYTF	TGTGCCAGTCGGACGGACGCCTATGGCTACACCTTC
TRBV27	TRBD1	-	TRBJ1-1	CASSAPTGRANTEAFF	TGTGCCAGCAGTGCCCCGACAGGGAGGGCGAACACTGAAGCTTTCTTT
TRBV7-2	-	-	TRBJ1-1	CASSLEASTTEAFF	TGTGCCAGCAGCTTAGAGGCCAGTACGACTGAAGCTTTCTTT
TRBV24-1	-	-	TRBJ2-1	CATRGTSYNEQFF	TGTGCCACCAGGGGGACATCCTACAATGAGCAGTTCTTC
TRBV7-2	-	-	TRBJ1-3	CASSLVTEPGNTIYF	TGTGCCAGCAGCTTAGTGACAGAGCCTGGAAACACCATATATTTT
TRBV10-3	TRBD1	-	TRBJ1-5	CAISLTGGNQPQHF	TGTGCCATCAGCCTGACAGGGGGCAATCAGCCCCAGCATTTT
TRBV2	-	-	TRBJ1-6	CASTSENSPLHF	TGTGCCAGCACTTCCGAGAATTCACCCCTCCACTTT
TRBV6-1	-	once	TRBJ1-1	CASSEKWGSLEGAFF	TGTGCCAGCAGTGAAAAGTGGGGCAGCCTTGAGGGAGCTTTCTTT
TRBV7-6	TRBD2	-	TRBJ2-5	CASSLEASGGSGTQYF	TGTGCCAGCAGCTTAGAGGCTAGCGGGGGGAGTGGGACCCAGTACTTC
TRBV4-3	-	-	TRBJ1-5	CASSQDPAPGTQPQHF	TGCGCCAGCAGCCAAGATCCGGCCCCCGGGACCCAGCCCCAGCATTTT
TRBV7-9	-	-	TRBJ1-2	CASSNPTGGYTF	TGTGCCAGCAGCAATCCGACCGGTGGCTACACCTTC
TRBV21-1	-	-	TRBJ1-5	CASSKEGGVRDNQPQHF	TGTGCCAGCAGCAAAGAAGGGGGGGTAAGAGACAATCAGCCCCAGCATTTT
TRBV7-9	-	-	TRBJ1-1	CASSLVRGGSEAFF	TGTGCCAGCAGCTTAGTTCGGGGGGGCTCTGAAGCTTTCTTT
TRBV11-3	-	-	TRBJ2-7	CASSPWDGSYEQYF	TGTGCCAGCAGCCCGTGGGACGGCTCCTACGAGCAGTACTTC
TRBV9	TRBD2	-	TRBJ2-2	CASSPGRAAGELFF	TGTGCCAGCAGCCCCGGGAGGGCCGCCGGGGAGCTGTTTTTT
TRBV9	TRBD1	-	TRBJ1-4	CASSVGPTGVGNEKLFF	TGTGCCAGCAGCGTTGGCCCTACAGGGGTTGGTAATGAAAAACTGTTTTTT
TRBV27	-	-	TRBJ2-5	CASSLSVWETQYF	TGTGCCAGCAGTTTAAGTGTTTGGGAGACCCAGTACTTC
TRBV6-5	-	-	TRBJ2-5	CASSYRGSHDGTQYF	TGTGCCAGCAGTTACAGGGGGAGCCACGACGGGACCCAGTACTTC
TRBV29-1	-	-	TRBJ2-7	CSGGSAGTYEQYF	TGCAGCGGGGGAAGTGCTGGCACCTACGAGCAGTACTTC
TRBV6-5	-	-	TRBJ2-2	CASSSHRGGNTGELFF	TGTGCCAGCAGTTCCCATAGGGGGGGGAACACCGGGGAGCTGTTTTTT
TRBV5-6	TRBD2	-	TRBJ2-1	CASSPEIAGTEQFF	TGTGCCAGCAGCCCTGAGATAGCGGGGACTGAGCAGTTCTTC
TRBV28	-	-	TRBJ2-3	CASSIPRDVPSTDTQYF	TGTGCCAGCAGCATTCCACGGGACGTCCCCAGCACAGATACGCAGTATTTT